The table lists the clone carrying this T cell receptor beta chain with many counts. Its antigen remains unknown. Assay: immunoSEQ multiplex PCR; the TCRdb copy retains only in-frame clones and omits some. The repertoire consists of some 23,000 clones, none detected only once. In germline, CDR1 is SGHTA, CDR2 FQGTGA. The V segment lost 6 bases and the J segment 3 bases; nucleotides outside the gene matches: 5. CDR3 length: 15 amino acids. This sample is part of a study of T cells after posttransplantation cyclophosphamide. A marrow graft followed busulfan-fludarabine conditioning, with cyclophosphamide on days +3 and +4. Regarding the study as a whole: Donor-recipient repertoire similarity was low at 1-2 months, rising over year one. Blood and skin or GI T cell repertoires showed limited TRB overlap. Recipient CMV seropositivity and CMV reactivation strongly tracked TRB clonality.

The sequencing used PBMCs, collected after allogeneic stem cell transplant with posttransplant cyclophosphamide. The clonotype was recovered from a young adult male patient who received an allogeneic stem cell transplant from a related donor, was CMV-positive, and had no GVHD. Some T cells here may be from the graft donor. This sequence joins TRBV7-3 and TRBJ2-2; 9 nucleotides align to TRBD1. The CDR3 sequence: CASSLTGGDTGELFF. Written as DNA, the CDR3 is TGTGCCAGCAGTCTAACAGGGGGCGACACCGGGGAGCTGTTTTTT.